This is a list of T cell receptor beta chains from one sample in a study of T cell responses to AZD1222 COVID-19 vaccine. Assay: immunoSEQ multiplex PCR; the TCRdb copy retains only in-frame clones and omits some. The sample has 100,000 to 150,000 clones, approximately 88% seen once. The sequenced sample was peripheral blood, obtained on day 0 of AZD1222 vaccination. These receptor sequences come from an adult in good health. Each CDR3 is given without its conserved first and last residue. Each record gives: J gene, V gene, CDR3 protein.

TRBJ2-5 TRBV6-1 ASSERWQLQETQY
TRBJ2-1 TRBV6-2/TRBV6-3 ASSSDPPGQREQF
TRBJ1-1 TRBV5-1 ASSWRQTHTEAF
TRBJ1-1 TRBV19 ASSIRGSEAF
TRBJ2-5 TRBV11-3 ASSQGEELQETQY
TRBJ1-2 TRBV29-1 SVVGGPSNYGYT
TRBJ2-5 TRBV9 ASSVSGQGTQETQY
TRBJ2-7 TRBV7-2 ASSLGTSGSAEQY
TRBJ2-7 TRBV2 ASSETRRGGAYEQY
TRBJ2-7 TRBV18 ASSQTVGKVLSEQY
TRBJ2-7 TRBV6-5 ASSYTGTGGSYEQY
TRBJ2-5 TRBV18 ASSPPGGGRQETQY
TRBJ2-7 TRBV7-9 ASSLIGSYEQY
TRBJ1-2 TRBV7-9 ASSLGGSPGYT
TRBJ2-2 TRBV29-1 SVRNTGELF
TRBJ2-3 TRBV10-3 AITSQGSPTDTQY
TRBJ2-1 TRBV7-9 ASSLDSGKRF
TRBJ2-1 TRBV15 ATSPQGVYNEQF
TRBJ2-7 TRBV11-1 ASSLADTYEQY
TRBJ1-3 TRBV9 ASSGLGSGNTIY
TRBJ2-7 TRBV5-4 ASSPLSGTASYEQY
TRBJ2-5 TRBV12-1 ASSFGGQGPGGGQETQY
TRBJ2-1 TRBV6-1 ASSEGASGRVFGGNEQF
TRBJ2-5 TRBV6-2/TRBV6-3 ASSLGETQY
TRBJ1-2 TRBV4-1 ASSQEGNYGYT
TRBJ2-5 TRBV5-4 ASSRTRAQETQY
TRBJ2-3 TRBV11-3 ASSLRGGTDTQY
TRBJ2-5 TRBV5-1 ASSLDQETQY
TRBJ1-1 TRBV19 ASSWSKYTTGTGDTEAF
TRBJ2-3 TRBV5-1 ASGPGQGADTQY
TRBJ2-7 TRBV29-1 SAALSLDGYEQY
TRBJ2-2 TRBV4-1 ASSQGGSGAGELF
TRBJ2-7 TRBV24-1 ATSDSALYEQY
TRBJ1-4 TRBV2 ASSFLWTRLLNEKLF
TRBJ2-7 TRBV5-1 ASSLSFVGASYEQY
TRBJ1-6 TRBV7-9 ASSLGGGSYNSPLH
TRBJ2-4 TRBV30 AWTQTSGAGGVQY
TRBJ1-4 TRBV5-1 ASSLEPGGGSEKLF
TRBJ2-7 TRBV28 ASIPSAGTPGREQY
TRBJ2-1 TRBV30 ALGQTLNEQF
TRBJ2-1 TRBV5-1 ASSLEPDNEQF
TRBJ2-5 TRBV30 AWSVQGTQY
TRBJ2-1 TRBV24-1 ATSDSLILAGGTYNEQF
TRBJ1-2 TRBV29-1 SVEGRKNYGYT
TRBJ2-1 TRBV19 ATSWDLTNEQF
TRBJ1-1 TRBV28 ASSRDRAGAF
TRBJ2-7 TRBV28 ASSPTGVGYEQY
TRBJ1-4 TRBV7-9 ASSGTGSLKLF
TRBJ2-1 TRBV24-1 ATSIGGPSYNEQF
TRBJ1-3 TRBV28 ASSLTRTSGNTIY
TRBJ2-5 TRBV21-1 ASSKGQGRVETQY
TRBJ1-3 TRBV13 ASSYYTFSGNTIY
TRBJ2-4 TRBV11-2 ASSSMGGPKY
TRBJ2-2 TRBV2 ASSLRASGSSTGELF
TRBJ2-5 TRBV18 ASSPQKGQGETQY
TRBJ1-6 TRBV5-6 ASSLGRGMDSPLH
TRBJ1-4 TRBV25-1 ASSDVGDTNEKLF
TRBJ2-2 TRBV7-9 ASSSGGYPTGELF
TRBJ1-5 TRBV27 ASSLSLTGGLPQH